Below, 6 T cell receptor beta chains from the same sample are listed, as sequenced in a study of shared clonotypes between healthy human individuals. This table comes from immunoSEQ multiplex PCR, and its TCRdb copy is limited to in-frame clones, with some not included. The data show millions of clones, more than 90% seen once. The sequenced sample was naive CD4+ T cells sorted from blood. Subset reported: CD45RA+ positively selected. The receptor set was obtained from a man between 18 and 35 years old in good health.

The chain recombines TRBV5-6 with TRBJ2-6; D call uncertain. The V gene lost 5 bases and the J gene lost 0 bases, with 15 bases spanning the gap. CDR1 is SGHDT, CDR2 YYEEEE, per germline. The CDR3 length is 17 residues. The CDR3 coding sequence is TGTGCCAGCAGTTCAGCGCAGCTCAACTCTGGGGCCAACGTCCTGACTTTC. Protein sequence: CASSSAQLNSGANVLTF.

Remarks on this clone: The same CDR3 also results from other DNA sequences found in this sample. CDR3 protein: CASSDRGNTEAFF. In DNA form, the CDR3 reads TGTGCCAGCAGTGACAGGGGAAACACTGAAGCTTTCTTT. The chain carries TRBV6-1 and TRBJ1-1; D is possibly TRBD1 (6 bases). From germline, CDR1 is MNHNS and CDR2 SASEGT. The CDR3 sequence is 13 residues long. V was cut by 3 bases and J by 2 bases, with 7 bases left in between.

This clone was found once. The rearrangement uses TRBV2 and TRBJ2-5; D might be TRBD1 (6 bases). From germline, CDR1 is SNHLY and CDR2 FYNNEI. Trimming shortened V by 5 bases and J by 3 bases, and 10 bases separated the two germline ends. This CDR3 contains 13 residues. The CDR3 DNA sequence: TGTGCCAGCAGTTTCGAGGGGGAAGAGACCCAGTACTTC. As protein: CASSFEGEETQYF. The complete variable domain, with remaining parts taken from reference TRBV2 and TRBJ2-5, reads EPEVTQTPSHQVTQMGQEVILRCVPISNHLYFYWYRQILGQKVEFLVSFYNNEISEKSEIFDDQFSVERPDGSNFTLKIRSTKLEDSAMYFCASSFEGEETQYFGPGTRLLVL.

The chain recombines TRBV19 with TRBJ1-5, with D maybe TRBD1 (5 bases). Germline values: CDR1 LNHDA, CDR2 SQIVND (reference sequence). Trimming shortened V by 7 bases and J by 0 bases, and 13 bases separated the two germline ends. The CDR3 totals 15 residues. CDR3 loop: CASTNTGDSNQPQHF. The CDR3 nucleotides read TGTGCCAGTACCAATACAGGTGATAGCAATCAGCCCCAGCATTTT. Using reference TRBV19 and TRBJ1-5 for the parts outside the CDR3, the full variable domain is DGGITQSPKYLFRKEGQNVTLSCEQNLNHDAMYWYRQDPGQGLRLIYYSQIVNDFQKGDIAEGYSVSREKKESFPLTVTSAQKNPTAFYLCASTNTGDSNQPQHFGDGTRLSIL.

This clone came up once. V is TRBV30 and J is TRBJ2-1; 9 bases match TRBD2. This CDR3 region has 20 residues. Trimming at V came to 2 bases and at J to 4 bases, leaving 21 bases not matched to a gene. The germline V gene has CDR1 GTSNPN and CDR2 SVGIG (reference sequence). CDR3 protein: CAWSSPHLVASGIIYNEQFF. The CDR3, as DNA: TGTGCCTGGAGTTCACCTCACTTAGTGGCTAGCGGGATAATTTACAATGAGCAGTTCTTC.

The chain carries TRBV5-8 and TRBJ1-3, with 7 bases aligning to TRBD1. The CDR3 is 15 amino acids. Germline loops: CDR1 SGHTS, CDR2 YDEGEE. With 1 base clipped from V and 0 bases from J, the junction kept 1 base outside the gene matches. CDR3 residues: CASSLRDSSGNTIYF. The DNA of the CDR3 is TGTGCCAGCAGCTTGAGGGACAGCTCTGGAAACACCATATATTTT.